This TCR beta chain was profiled in a study of PD-1 blockade in classical Hodgkin lymphoma. TCRdb's table, derived via immunoSEQ multiplex PCR, lists solely in-frame clones and lacks some. The table shows about 2,100 clones, with approximately 89% occurring only once. J lost 4 bases, V lost 4 bases, and 6 bases had no gene match. CDR1 and CDR2 from the germline V gene are SNHLY and FYNNEI. This CDR3 has 15 residues. Turning to this clone: Its antigen is still unknown.

Findings of the study overall: Complete responders started with a diversity level that resembled newly diagnosed patients at baseline. Lower baseline TCR diversity was reported for newly diagnosed patients than for healthy donors. A significant rise in TCR diversity by C4D1 was seen for CD4+ but not CD8+ cells.

After autologous stem cell transplantation all patients relapsed, and prior brentuximab vedotin exposure differed between cohorts. Complete response, partial response or progressive disease constituted the best responses recorded. The material was peripheral blood mononuclear cells (PBMCs), obtained at baseline. The receptor's source is a human donor with classical Hodgkin lymphoma. The rearrangement uses TRBV2 and TRBJ1-5, with 8 bases that match TRBD1. As DNA, the CDR3 is TGTGCCAGCAGTGCCTGGACAGGGAATAATCAGCCCCAGCATTTT. Translating it yields CASSAWTGNNQPQHF. Using reference TRBV2 and TRBJ1-5 for the parts outside the CDR3, the full variable domain is EPEVTQTPSHQVTQMGQEVILRCVPISNHLYFYWYRQILGQKVEFLVSFYNNEISEKSEIFDDQFSVERPDGSNFTLKIRSTKLEDSAMYFCASSAWTGNNQPQHFGDGTRLSIL.